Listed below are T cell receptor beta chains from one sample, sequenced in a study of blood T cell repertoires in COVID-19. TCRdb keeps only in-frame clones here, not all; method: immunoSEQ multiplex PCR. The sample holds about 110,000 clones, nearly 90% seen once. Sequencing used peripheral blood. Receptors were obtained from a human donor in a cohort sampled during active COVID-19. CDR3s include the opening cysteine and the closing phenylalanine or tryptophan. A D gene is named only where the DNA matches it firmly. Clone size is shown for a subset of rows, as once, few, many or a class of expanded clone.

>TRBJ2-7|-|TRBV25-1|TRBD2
CASSETRPGGRPNYEQYF
TGTGCCAGCAGTGAGACTCGTCCTGGCGGGAGGCCGAACTACGAGCAGTACTTC
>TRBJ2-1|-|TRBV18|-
CASSLRGGTYNEQFF
TGTGCCAGCTCACTTAGAGGAGGGACCTACAATGAGCAGTTCTTC
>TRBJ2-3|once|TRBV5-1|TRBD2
CASSFTSGSSTDTQYF
TGCGCCAGCAGCTTCACTAGCGGGTCTAGCACAGATACGCAGTATTTT
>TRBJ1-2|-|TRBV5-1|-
CASSSDSFYGYTF
TGCGCCAGCAGCTCGGACAGCTTCTATGGCTACACCTTC
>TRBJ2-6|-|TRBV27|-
CASSPRTAYSSGANVLTF
TGTGCCAGCAGTCCGCGGACAGCGTATAGCTCTGGGGCCAACGTCCTGACTTTC
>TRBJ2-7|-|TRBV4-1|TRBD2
CASSLTESGRGSSYEQYF
TGCGCCAGCAGCCTTACAGAAAGCGGGAGGGGCAGCTCCTACGAGCAGTACTTC
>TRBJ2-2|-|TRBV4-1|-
CASSWKQETGELFF
TGCGCCAGCAGTTGGAAACAGGAAACCGGGGAGCTGTTTTTT
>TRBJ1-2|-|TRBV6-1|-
CASSEAFGYYGYTF
TGTGCCAGCAGTGAAGCTTTCGGGTACTATGGCTACACCTTC
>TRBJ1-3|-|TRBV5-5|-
CASSLTGGNTIYF
TGTGCCAGCAGCTTGACAGGTGGAAACACCATATATTTT
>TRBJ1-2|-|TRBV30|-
CAWSLGGNYGYTF
TGTGCCTGGAGCTTGGGGGGGAACTATGGCTACACCTTC
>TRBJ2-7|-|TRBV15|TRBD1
CATSGQGGPYEQYF
TGTGCCACTTCGGGACAGGGGGGACCCTACGAGCAGTACTTC
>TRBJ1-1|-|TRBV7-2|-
CASSPAGGRNTEAFF
TGTGCCAGCAGCCCCGCCGGGGGTAGGAACACTGAAGCTTTCTTT
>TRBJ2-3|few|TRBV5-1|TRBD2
CASSFGRGGSTDTQYF
TGCGCCAGCAGCTTCGGGCGGGGGGGGAGCACAGATACGCAGTATTTT
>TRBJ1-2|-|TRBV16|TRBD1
CASSRQGAGGYTF
TGTGCCAGCAGCCGACAGGGGGCTGGTGGCTACACCTTC
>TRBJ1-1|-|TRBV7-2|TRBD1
CASSLVTGGTEAFF
TGTGCCAGCAGCTTGGTAACAGGGGGCACTGAAGCTTTCTTT
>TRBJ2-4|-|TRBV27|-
CASSLMGPGSGNIQYF
TGTGCCAGCAGTTTAATGGGCCCGGGATCGGGCAACATTCAGTACTTC
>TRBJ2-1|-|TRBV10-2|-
CASSEGVVGSYNEQFF
TGCGCCAGCAGTGAAGGGGTGGTCGGCTCCTACAATGAGCAGTTCTTC
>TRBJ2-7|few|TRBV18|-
CASSQSAGSNEQYF
TGTGCCAGCTCCCAAAGCGCGGGGTCTAACGAGCAGTACTTC
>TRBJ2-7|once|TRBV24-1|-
CATSDVYYEQYF
TGTGCCACCAGTGATGTCTACTACGAGCAGTACTTC
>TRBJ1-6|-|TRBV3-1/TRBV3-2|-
CASSQGQGGDNSPLHF
TGTGCCAGCAGCCAAGGGCAGGGTGGAGATAATTCACCCCTCCACTTT
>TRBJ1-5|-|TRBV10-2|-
CASSESRGGNQPQHF
TGCGCCAGCAGTGAGTCTAGGGGAGGGAATCAGCCCCAGCATTTT
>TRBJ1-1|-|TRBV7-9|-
CASSPGLSVTEAFF
TGTGCCAGCAGCCCCGGACTGAGCGTCACTGAAGCTTTCTTT
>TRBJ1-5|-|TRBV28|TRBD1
CASSRRAFDRVNQPQHF
TGTGCCAGCAGTCGGAGGGCATTCGACAGGGTGAATCAGCCCCAGCATTTT
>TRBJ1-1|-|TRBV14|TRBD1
CASSYFPGQGNTEAFF
TGTGCCAGCAGCTACTTCCCGGGACAGGGGAACACTGAAGCTTTCTTT
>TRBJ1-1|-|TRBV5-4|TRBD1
CASSVDRVTEAFF
TGTGCCAGCAGCGTTGACAGGGTTACTGAAGCTTTCTTT
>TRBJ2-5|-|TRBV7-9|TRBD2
CASSDGSLAAIQETQYF
TGTGCCAGCAGCGATGGGAGCCTAGCGGCGATCCAAGAGACCCAGTACTTC
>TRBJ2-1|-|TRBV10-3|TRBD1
CAISGLNGQVVREQFF
TGTGCCATCAGTGGACTAAACGGACAGGTGGTAAGAGAACAGTTCTTC
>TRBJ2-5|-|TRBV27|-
CASSPQTQETQYF
TGTGCCAGCAGTCCTCAGACTCAAGAGACCCAGTACTTC
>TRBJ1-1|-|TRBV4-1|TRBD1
CASSQAKKGQGAIPHTEAFF
TGCGCCAGCAGCCAAGCCAAGAAGGGACAGGGGGCGATCCCCCACACTGAAGCTTTCTTT
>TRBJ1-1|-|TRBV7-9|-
CASSPDMNTEAFF
TGTGCCAGCAGTCCAGACATGAACACTGAAGCTTTCTTT
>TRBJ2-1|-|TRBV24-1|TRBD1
CATRPWDRGTYNEQFF
TGTGCCACCAGGCCTTGGGACAGGGGGACCTACAATGAGCAGTTCTTC
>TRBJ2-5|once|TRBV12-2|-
CASRYLGAAVQETQYF
TGTGCAAGTCGTTACCTAGGTGCCGCTGTGCAAGAGACCCAGTACTTC
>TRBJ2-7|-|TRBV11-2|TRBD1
CASSPHPGQGNEQYF
TGTGCCAGCAGCCCCCACCCGGGACAGGGTAACGAGCAGTACTTC
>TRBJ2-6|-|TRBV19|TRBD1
CASQKDRVSGANVLTF
TGTGCCAGCCAGAAGGACAGGGTTTCTGGGGCCAACGTCCTGACTTTC
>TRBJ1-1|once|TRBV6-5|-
CASSYTPTGDTEAFF
TGTGCCAGCAGTTACACCCCGACGGGGGACACTGAAGCTTTCTTT
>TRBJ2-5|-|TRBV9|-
CASSARNGVRGETQYF
TGTGCCAGCAGCGCTCGAAACGGGGTGCGAGGGGAGACCCAGTACTTC
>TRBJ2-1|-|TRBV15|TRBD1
CATSRIRTGGRNEQFF
TGTGCCACCAGCCGGATCCGGACAGGGGGTAGGAATGAGCAGTTCTTC
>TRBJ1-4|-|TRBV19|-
CASRHSAQGFNEKLFF
TGTGCCAGTAGACATTCGGCTCAGGGCTTTAATGAAAAACTGTTTTTT
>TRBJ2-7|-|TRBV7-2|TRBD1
CASRPGTGGLEQYF
TGTGCCAGCAGGCCTGGGACAGGGGGCTTAGAGCAGTACTTC
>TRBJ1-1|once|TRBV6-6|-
CASSQLTESGLGTEAFF
TGTGCCAGCAGTCAACTTACGGAGTCAGGGCTCGGCACTGAAGCTTTCTTT
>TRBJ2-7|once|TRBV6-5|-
CATTRTYTGEQYF
TGTGCCACGACCAGGACGTATACGGGGGAGCAGTACTTC
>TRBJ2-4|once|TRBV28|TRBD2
CASTGGTHEAKNIQYF
TGTGCCTCGACCGGGGGGACCCATGAGGCCAAAAACATTCAGTACTTC
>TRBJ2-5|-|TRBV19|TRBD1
CASSRGQGAGETQYF
TGTGCCAGTAGTAGGGGACAGGGGGCAGGAGAGACCCAGTACTTC
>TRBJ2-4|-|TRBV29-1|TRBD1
CSVATGELAKNIQYF
TGCAGCGTCGCGACAGGGGAGCTAGCCAAAAACATTCAGTACTTC
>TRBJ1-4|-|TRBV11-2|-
CASSPSGAWEKLFF
TGTGCCAGCAGCCCATCAGGGGCGTGGGAAAAACTGTTTTTT
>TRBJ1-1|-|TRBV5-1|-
CASSLSRRGTEAFF
TGCGCCAGCAGCTTATCCCGGAGGGGCACTGAAGCTTTCTTT
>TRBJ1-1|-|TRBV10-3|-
CAIRSGANQAFF
TGTGCCATCAGATCAGGGGCGAATCAAGCTTTCTTT
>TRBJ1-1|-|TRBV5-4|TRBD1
CASSLGGTGGNTEAFF
TGTGCCAGCAGCTTGGGAGGGACAGGGGGCAACACTGAAGCTTTCTTT
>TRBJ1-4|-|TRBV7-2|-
CASSFFRGATNEKLFF
TGTGCCAGCAGCTTCTTCCGGGGTGCAACTAATGAAAAACTGTTTTTT
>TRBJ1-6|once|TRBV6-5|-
CASSYVLPYSNSPLHF
TGTGCCAGCAGTTACGTCCTACCCTATTCCAATTCACCCCTCCACTTT
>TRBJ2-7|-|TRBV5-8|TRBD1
CASSLGLPGTGKGEQYF
TGTGCCAGCAGCCTCGGACTCCCCGGGACAGGGAAGGGAGAGCAGTACTTC
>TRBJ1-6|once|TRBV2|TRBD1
CASRDSGGSPLHF
TGTGCCAGCCGGGACAGCGGGGGTTCACCCCTCCACTTT
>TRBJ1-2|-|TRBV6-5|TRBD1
CASRGDRDNNYGYTF
TGTGCCAGCAGAGGGGACAGGGACAACAACTATGGCTACACCTTC